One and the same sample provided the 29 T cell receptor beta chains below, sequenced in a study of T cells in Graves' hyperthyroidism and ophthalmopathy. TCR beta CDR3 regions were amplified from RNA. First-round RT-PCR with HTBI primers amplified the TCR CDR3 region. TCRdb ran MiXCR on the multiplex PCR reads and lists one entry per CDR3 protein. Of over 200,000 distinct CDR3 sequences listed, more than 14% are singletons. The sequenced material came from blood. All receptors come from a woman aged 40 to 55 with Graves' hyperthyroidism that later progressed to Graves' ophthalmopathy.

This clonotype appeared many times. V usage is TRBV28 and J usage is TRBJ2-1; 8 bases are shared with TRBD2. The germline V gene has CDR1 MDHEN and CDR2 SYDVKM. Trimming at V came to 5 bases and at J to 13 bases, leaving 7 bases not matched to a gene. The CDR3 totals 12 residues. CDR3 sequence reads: CASSTVLADQFF. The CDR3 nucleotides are TGTGCCAGCAGTACAGTACTAGCGGATCAGTTCTTC.

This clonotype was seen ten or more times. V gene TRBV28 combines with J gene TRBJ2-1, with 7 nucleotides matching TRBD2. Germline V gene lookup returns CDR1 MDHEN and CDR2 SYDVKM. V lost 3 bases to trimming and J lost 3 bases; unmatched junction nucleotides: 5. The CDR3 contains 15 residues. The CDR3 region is CASSFGLAVYNEQFF. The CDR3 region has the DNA TGTGCCAGCAGTTTCGGTCTAGCGGTCTACAATGAGCAGTTCTTC.

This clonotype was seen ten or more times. Here the CDR3 reads CAIRPGTSPYEQYF. In nucleotides, the CDR3 is TGTGCCATCAGACCCGGGACTAGCCCGTACGAGCAGTACTTC. The chain combines TRBV10-3 with TRBJ2-7; 9 bases are a match to TRBD2. The CDR3 length is 14 residues. V dropped 6 bases and J dropped 4; count of bases not matched to a gene: 7. In germline, CDR1 is ENHRY, CDR2 SYGVKD.

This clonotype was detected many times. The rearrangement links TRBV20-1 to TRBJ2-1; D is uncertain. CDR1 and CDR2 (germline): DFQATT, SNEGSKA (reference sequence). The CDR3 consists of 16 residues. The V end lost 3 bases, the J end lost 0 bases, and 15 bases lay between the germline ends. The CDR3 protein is CSASSARYSSYNEQFF. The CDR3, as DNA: TGCAGTGCTAGTTCAGCCAGATATAGCTCCTACAATGAGCAGTTCTTC.

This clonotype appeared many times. The CDR3 loop reads CASSRYRTGWTGELFF. In DNA form, the CDR3 reads TGTGCCAGCAGTCGTTACCGGACAGGTTGGACCGGGGAGCTGTTTTTT. The chain couples TRBV28 to TRBJ2-2; TRBD1 agrees at 7 bases. Germline CDR1 is MDHEN and CDR2 is SYDVKM. The CDR3 length is 16 residues. Trimming at V came to 5 bases and at J to 5 bases, leaving 11 bases not matched to a gene.

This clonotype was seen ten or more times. CDR3 DNA sequence: TGTGCCAGCAGTTACTGGCAGGGTTCCTACGAGCAGTACTTC. Residues: CASSYWQGSYEQYF. J is TRBJ2-7 and V is TRBV6-2 or TRBV6-3; weak D call: TRBD1 (5 bases). CDR3 length equals 14 residues. The V end was cut by 1 base, the J end by 1 base, with 8 bases between. Germline loops: CDR1 MNHEY, CDR2 SVGEGT.

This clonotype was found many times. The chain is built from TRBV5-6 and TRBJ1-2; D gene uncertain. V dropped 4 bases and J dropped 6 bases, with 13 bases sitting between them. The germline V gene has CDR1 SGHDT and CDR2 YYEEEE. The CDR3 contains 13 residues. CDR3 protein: CASSGKVEDGYTF. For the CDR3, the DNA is TGTGCCAGCAGCGGGAAGGTTGAGGATGGCTACACCTTC.

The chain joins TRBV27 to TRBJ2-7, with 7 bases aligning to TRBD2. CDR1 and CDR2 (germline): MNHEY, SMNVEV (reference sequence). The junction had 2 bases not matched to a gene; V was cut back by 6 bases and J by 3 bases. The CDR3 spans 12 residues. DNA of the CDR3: TGTGCCAGCAGCGGGGACTACTACGAGCAGTACTTC. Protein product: CASSGDYYEQYF.

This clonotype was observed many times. The CDR3 DNA is TGTGCCAGCAGCCCCCGGGACAGGGGGTTTACTGAAGCTTTCTTT. This codes for CASSPRDRGFTEAFF. The chain combines TRBV3-1 with TRBJ1-1; 11 bases are shared with TRBD1. This CDR3 is 15 amino acids long. The V gene end was trimmed by 4 bases and the J gene end by 5 bases; junction bases not matched to a gene: 6. Germline CDR1 and CDR2: LGHDT and YNNKEL (reference sequence).

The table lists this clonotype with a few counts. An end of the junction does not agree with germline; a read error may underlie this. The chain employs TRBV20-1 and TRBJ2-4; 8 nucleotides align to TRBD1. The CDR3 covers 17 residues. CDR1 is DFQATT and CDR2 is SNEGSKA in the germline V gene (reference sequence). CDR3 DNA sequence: TGCAGTGCCCTTAAACCCATCGGACAGGGCCGCAAAAACATTAAGTACTTC. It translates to CSALKPIGQGRKNIKYF.

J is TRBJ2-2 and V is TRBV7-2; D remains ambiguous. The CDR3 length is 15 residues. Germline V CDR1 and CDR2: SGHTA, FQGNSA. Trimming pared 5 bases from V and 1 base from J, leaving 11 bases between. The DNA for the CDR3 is TGTGCCAGCAGCCCCGACTGGGGGAACACCGGGGAGCTGTTTTTT. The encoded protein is CASSPDWGNTGELFF.

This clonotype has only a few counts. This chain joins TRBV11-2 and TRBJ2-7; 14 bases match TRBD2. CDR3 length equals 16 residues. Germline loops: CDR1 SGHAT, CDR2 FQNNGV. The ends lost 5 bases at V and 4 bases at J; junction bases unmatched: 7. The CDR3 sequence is CASSRLAGGPGYEQYF. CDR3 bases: TGTGCCAGCAGCAGACTAGCGGGAGGGCCAGGATACGAGCAGTACTTC.

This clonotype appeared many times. The CDR3: CASTPSGALNEQFF. Written as DNA, the CDR3 is TGTGCCAGCACGCCTAGCGGAGCCCTCAATGAGCAGTTCTTC. The chain is built from TRBV27 and TRBJ2-1, with 7 bases that match TRBD2. The CDR3 loop spans 14 amino acids. CDR1 is MNHEY, CDR2 SMNVEV, per germline (reference sequence). Germline trimming cut 7 bases from V and 6 bases from J; bases unmatched to any gene: 9.

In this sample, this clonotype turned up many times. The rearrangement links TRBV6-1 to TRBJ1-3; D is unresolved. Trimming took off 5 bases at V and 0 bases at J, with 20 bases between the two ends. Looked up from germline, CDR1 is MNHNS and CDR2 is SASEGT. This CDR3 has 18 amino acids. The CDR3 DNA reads TGTGCCAGCAGTACCTCCGGGTGGGCAGGTCCCTCTGGAAACACCATATATTTT. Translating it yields CASSTSGWAGPSGNTIYF.

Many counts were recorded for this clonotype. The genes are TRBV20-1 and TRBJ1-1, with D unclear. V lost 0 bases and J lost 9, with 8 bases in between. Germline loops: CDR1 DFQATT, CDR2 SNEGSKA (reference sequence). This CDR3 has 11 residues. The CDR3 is CSARDISQAFF. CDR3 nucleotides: TGCAGTGCTAGAGATATATCGCAAGCTTTCTTT.

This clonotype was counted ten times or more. The CDR3 spells CASSLGSGRRNEQFF. The CDR3 nucleotides read TGTGCCAGCAGCTTAGGTAGCGGGAGACGGAATGAGCAGTTCTTC. The V and J genes are TRBV11-2 and TRBJ2-1, with 9 bases fitting TRBD2. V gave up 1 base and J gave up 7 bases; unmatched junction bases: 5. Germline lookup yields CDR1 SGHAT and CDR2 FQNNGV. The CDR3 is made up of 15 amino acids. Drawing the rest from reference TRBV11-2 and TRBJ2-1, the complete variable domain is EAGVAQSPRYKIIEKRQSVAFWCNPISGHATLYWYQQILGQGPKLLIQFQNNGVVDDSQLPKDRFSAERLKGVDSTLKIQPAKLEDSAVYLCASSLGSGRRNEQFFGPGTRLTVL.

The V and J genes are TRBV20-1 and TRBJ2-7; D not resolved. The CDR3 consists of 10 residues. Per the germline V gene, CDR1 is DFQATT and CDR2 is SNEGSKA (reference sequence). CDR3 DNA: TGCAGCCCGGCACAGCTCGAGCAGTACTTC. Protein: CSPAQLEQYF.

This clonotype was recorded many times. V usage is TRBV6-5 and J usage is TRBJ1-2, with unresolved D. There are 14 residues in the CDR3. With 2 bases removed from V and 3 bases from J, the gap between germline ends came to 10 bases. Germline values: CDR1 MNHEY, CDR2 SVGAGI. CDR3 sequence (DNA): TGTGCCAGCAGTTACGAGAGGTCCTACTATGGCTACACCTTC. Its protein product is CASSYERSYYGYTF.

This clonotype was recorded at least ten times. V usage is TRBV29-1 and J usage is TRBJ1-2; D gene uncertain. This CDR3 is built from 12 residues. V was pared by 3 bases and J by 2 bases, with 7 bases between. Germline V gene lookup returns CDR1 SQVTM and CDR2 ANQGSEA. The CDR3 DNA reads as TGCAGCGTTGAGGCAGAGAACTATGGCTACACCTTC. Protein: CSVEAENYGYTF.

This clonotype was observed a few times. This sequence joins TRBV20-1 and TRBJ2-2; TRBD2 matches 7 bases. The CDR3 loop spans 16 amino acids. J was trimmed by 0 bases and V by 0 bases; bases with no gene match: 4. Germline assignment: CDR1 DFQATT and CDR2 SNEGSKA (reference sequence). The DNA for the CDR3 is TGCAGTGCTAGAGATCCAGGACTAGCGAACACCGGGGAGCTGTTTTTT. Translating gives CSARDPGLANTGELFF.

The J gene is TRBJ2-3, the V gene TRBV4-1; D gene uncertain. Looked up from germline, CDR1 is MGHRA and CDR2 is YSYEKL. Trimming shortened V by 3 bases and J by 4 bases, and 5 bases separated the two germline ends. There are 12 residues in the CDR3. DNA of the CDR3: TGCGCCAGCAGCCATTTTCCAGATACGCAGTATTTT. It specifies CASSHFPDTQYF.

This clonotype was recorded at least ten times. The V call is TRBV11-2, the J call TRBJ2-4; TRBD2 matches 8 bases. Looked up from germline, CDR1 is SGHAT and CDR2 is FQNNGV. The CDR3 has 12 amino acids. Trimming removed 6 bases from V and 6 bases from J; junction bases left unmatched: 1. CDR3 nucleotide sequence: TGTGCCAGCAGGGCGGGGGGAAACATTCAGTACTTC. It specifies CASRAGGNIQYF.

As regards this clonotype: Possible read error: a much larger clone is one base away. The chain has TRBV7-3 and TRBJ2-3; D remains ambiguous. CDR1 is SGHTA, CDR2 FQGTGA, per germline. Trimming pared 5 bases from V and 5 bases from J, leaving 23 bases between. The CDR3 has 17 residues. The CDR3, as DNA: TGTGCCAGCAGCCCCCGCCCAATCGCGATTACCATAGATACGCAGTATTTT. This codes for CASSPRPIAITIDTQYF. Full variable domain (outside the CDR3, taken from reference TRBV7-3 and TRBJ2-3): GAGVSQTPSNKVTEKGKYVELRCDPISGHTALYWYRQSLGQGPEFLIYFQGTGAADDSGLPNDRFFAVRPEGSVSTLKIQRTERGDSAVYLCASSPRPIAITIDTQYFGPGTRLTVL.

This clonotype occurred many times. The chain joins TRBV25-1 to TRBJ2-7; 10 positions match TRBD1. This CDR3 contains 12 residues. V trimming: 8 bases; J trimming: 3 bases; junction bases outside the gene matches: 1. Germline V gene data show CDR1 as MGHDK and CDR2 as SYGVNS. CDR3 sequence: CASGTGDYEQYF. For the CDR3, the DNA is TGTGCCAGCGGGACAGGGGACTACGAGCAGTACTTC.

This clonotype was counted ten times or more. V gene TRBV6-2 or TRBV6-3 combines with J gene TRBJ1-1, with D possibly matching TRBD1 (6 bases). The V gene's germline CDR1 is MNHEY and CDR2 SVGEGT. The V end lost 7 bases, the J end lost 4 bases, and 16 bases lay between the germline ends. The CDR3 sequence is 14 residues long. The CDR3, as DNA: TGTGCCAGCAAACAAACAGGGCGAGTCACTGAAGCTTTCTTT. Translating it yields CASKQTGRVTEAFF.

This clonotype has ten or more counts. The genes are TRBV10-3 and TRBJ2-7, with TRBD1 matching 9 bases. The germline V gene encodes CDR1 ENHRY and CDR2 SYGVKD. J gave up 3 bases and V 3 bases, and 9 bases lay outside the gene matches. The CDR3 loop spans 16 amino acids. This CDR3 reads CAISDPGTGNDYEQYF. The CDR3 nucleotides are TGTGCCATCAGTGATCCCGGGACAGGGAACGACTACGAGCAGTACTTC.

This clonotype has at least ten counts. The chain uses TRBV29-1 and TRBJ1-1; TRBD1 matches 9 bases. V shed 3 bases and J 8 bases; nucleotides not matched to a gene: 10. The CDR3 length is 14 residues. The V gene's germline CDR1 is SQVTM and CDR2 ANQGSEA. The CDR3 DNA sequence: TGCAGCGTTGATAACACAGGGGGCCACTCCGAAGCTTTCTTT. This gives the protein CSVDNTGGHSEAFF.

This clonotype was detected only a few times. CDR3 DNA sequence: TGTGCCAGCAGTGAATGGGGTGGCGGGACCTACGAGCAGTACTTC. Translation gives CASSEWGGGTYEQYF. This chain joins TRBV25-1 and TRBJ2-7; maybe TRBD2 (6 bases). CDR3 size: 15 residues. V lost 1 base to trimming and J lost 2 bases, with 12 bases between them. The germline gives CDR1 MGHDK, CDR2 SYGVNS.

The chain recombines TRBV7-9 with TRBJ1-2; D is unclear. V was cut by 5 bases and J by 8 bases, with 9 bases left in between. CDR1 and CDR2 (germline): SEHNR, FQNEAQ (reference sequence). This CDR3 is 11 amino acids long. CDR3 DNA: TGTGCCAGCAGCCCCATGGGGGGCTACACCTTC. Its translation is CASSPMGGYTF. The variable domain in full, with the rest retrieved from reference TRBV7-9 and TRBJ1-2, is DTGVSQNPRHKITKRGQNVTFRCDPISEHNRLYWYRQTLGQGPEFLTYFQNEAQLEKSRLLSDRFSAERPKGSFSTLEIQRTEQGDSAMYLCASSPMGGYTFGSGTRLTVV.